This T cell receptor beta chain originates from a study of CD8+ T cells in alopecia areata. Study-level results: Researchers reported that TCR sharing among patients proved less clear than in mice, possibly HLA-linked.

Germline V lookup: CDR1 SQVTM, CDR2 ANQGSEA. Trimming shortened V by 3 bases and J by 4 bases, and 6 bases separated the two germline ends. CDR3 size: 11 residues. Worth noting for this clone: Its antigen is not identified.

Sequencing relied on a cDNA template that was reverse transcribed from extracted RNA. Assay: immunoSEQ multiplex PCR; the TCRdb copy retains only in-frame clones and omits some. The sample lists roughly 210,000 clones; around two fifths were seen once. Treatment given: oral pan-JAK inhibitor, 5-10 mg twice daily. This receptor was obtained from a human donor with alopecia areata. This sequence joins TRBV29-1 and TRBJ1-2, with D uncertain. Here the sequenced sample was CD4+ T cells sorted from blood, taken at approximately week 36, from a patient treated with tofacitinib. The DNA of the CDR3 is TGCAGCGTTGACAGTGTCTATGGCTACACCTTC. The encoded protein is CSVDSVYGYTF.